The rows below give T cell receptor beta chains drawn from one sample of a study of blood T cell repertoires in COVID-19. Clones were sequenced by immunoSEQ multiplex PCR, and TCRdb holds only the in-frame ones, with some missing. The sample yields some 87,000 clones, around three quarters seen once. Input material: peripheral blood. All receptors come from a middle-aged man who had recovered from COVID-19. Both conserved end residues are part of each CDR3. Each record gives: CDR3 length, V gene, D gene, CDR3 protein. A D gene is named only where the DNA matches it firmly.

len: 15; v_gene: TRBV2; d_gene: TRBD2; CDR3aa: CASSPGLAGGYEQFF
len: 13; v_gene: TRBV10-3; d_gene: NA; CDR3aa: CAISDPLGYEAFF
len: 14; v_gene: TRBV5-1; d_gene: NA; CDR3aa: CASSLDGVNTEAFF
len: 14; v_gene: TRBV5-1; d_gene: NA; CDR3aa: CASSFSTANTEAFF
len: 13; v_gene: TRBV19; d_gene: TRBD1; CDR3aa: CASRQGKTDTQYF
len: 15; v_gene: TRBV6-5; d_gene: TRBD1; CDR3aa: CASSFGQGETEKLFF
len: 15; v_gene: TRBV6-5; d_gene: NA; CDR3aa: CASSWEQGSYNEQFF
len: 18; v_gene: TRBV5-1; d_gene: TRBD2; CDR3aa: CASRQGTAGGPGYNEQFF
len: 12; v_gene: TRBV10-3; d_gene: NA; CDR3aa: CAIGHGYNEQFF
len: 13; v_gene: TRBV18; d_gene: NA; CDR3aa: CASSPEDTGELFF
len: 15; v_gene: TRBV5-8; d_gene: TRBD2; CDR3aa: CASSLYGGGANEQFF
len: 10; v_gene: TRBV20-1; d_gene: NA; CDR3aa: CSARRFEQFF
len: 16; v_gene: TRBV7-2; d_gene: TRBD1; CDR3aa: CASSEGDRGLTGELFF
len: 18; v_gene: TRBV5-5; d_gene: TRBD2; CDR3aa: CASSYLRASGGNTYEQFF
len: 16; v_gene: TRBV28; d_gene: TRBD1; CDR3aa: CASSLPTGESYNEQFF
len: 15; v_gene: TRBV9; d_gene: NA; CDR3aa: CASSDTDSPLYEQYF
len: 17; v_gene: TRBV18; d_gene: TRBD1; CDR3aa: CASSPNWTGKKDYGYTF
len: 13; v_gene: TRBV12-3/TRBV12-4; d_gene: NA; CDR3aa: CASSSPKRDEQYF
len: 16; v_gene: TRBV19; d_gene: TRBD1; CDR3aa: CASSIGKGAGNTEAFF
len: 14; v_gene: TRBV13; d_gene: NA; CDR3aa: CASSLFSGKETQYF